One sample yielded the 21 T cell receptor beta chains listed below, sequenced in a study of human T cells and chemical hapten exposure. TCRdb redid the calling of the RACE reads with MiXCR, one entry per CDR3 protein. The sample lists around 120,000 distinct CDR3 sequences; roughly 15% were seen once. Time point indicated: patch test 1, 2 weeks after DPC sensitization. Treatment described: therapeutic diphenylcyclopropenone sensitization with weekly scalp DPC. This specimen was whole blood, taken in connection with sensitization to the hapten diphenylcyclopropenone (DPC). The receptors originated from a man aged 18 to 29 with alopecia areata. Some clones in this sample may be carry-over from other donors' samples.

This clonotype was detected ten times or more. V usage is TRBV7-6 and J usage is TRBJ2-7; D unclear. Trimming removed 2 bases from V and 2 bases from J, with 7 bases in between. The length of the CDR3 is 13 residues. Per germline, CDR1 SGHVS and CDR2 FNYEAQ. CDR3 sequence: CASSLSETYEQYV. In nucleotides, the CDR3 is TGTGCCAGCAGCTTATCTGAAACCTACGAGCAGTACGTC.

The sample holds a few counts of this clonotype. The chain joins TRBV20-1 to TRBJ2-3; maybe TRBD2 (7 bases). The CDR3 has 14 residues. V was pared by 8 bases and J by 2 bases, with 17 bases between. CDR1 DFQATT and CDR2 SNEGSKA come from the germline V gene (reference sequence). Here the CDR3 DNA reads TGCAGTAGCCCCGGGGGGCTCGACACAGATACGCAGTATTTT. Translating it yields CSSPGGLDTDTQYF.

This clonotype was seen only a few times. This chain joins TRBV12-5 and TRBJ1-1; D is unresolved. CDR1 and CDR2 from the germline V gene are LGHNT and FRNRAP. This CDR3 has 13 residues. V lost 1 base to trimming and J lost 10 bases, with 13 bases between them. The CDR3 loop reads CASGLDSDLVAFF. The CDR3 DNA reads TGTGCTAGTGGTTTGGACTCGGACTTAGTAGCTTTCTTT.

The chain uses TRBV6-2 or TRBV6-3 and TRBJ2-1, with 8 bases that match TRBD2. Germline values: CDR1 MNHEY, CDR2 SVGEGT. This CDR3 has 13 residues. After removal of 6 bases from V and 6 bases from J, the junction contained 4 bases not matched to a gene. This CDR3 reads CASSSGLGNEQFF. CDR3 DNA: TGTGCCAGCAGCTCGGGACTAGGCAATGAGCAGTTCTTC.

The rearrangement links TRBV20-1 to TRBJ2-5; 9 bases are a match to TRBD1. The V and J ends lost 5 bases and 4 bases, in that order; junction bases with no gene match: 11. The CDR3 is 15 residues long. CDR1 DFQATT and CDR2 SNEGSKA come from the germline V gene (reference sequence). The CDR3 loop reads CSAPPGTGKRETQYF. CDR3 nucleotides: TGCAGTGCTCCCCCCGGGACAGGGAAGAGAGAGACCCAGTACTTC.

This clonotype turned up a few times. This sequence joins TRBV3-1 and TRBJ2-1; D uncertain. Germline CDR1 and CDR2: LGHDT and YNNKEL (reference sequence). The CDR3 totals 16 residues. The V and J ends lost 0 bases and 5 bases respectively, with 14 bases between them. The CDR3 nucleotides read TGTGCCAGCAGCCAAGAAGGACCTCCCTCTGACAATGAGCAGTTCTTC. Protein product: CASSQEGPPSDNEQFF.

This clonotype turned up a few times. CDR3 sequence (DNA): TGCGCCAGCAGCATGGACGGAATCAGCGACTCTCACCGGCAGTTCTTC. Translating gives CASSMDGISDSHRQFF. J is TRBJ2-1 and V is TRBV5-1; D gene ambiguous. Germline assignment: CDR1 SGHRS and CDR2 YFSETQ. CDR3 length equals 16 residues. V dropped 4 bases and J dropped 12 bases, with 26 bases sitting between them.

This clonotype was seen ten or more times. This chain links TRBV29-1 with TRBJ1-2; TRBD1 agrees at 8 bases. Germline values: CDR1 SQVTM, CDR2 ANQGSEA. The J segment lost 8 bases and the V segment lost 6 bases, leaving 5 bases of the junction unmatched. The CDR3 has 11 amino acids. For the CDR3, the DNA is TGCAGCGTAACAGGGGGAGCAGGCTACACCTTC. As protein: CSVTGGAGYTF.

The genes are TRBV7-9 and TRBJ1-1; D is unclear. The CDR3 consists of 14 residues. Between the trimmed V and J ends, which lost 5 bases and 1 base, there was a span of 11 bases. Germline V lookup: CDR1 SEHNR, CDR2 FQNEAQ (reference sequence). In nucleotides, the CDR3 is TGTGCCAGCAGCCCCCGGTTACGGAACACTGAAGCTTTCTTT. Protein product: CASSPRLRNTEAFF.

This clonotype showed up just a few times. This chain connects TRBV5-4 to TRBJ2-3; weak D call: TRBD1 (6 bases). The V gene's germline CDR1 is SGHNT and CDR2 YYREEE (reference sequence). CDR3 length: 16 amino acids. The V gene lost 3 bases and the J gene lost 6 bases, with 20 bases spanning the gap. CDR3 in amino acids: CASSSRHTTGSDTQYF. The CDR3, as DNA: TGTGCCAGCAGCTCCCGACATACGACAGGATCCGATACGCAGTATTTT.

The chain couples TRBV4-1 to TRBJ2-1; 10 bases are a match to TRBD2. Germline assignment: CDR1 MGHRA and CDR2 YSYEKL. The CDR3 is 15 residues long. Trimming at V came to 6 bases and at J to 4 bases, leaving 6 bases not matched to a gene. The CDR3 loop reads CASSPTSGRYNEQFF. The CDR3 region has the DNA TGCGCCAGCAGTCCGACTAGCGGGCGATACAATGAGCAGTTCTTC.

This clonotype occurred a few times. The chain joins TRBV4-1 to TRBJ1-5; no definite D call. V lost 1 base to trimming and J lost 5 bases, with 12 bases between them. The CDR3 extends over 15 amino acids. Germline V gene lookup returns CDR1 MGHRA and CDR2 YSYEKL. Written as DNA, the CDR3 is TGCGCCAGCAGCCAAGGCCCCTCAATAGATCAGCCCCAGCATTTT. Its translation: CASSQGPSIDQPQHF.

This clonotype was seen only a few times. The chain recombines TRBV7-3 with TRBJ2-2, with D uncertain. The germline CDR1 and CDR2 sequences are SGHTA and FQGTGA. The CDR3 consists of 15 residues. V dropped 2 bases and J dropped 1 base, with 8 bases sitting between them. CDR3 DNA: TGTGCCAGCAGCTTATCCCGACTGAACACCGGGGAGCTGTTTTTT. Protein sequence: CASSLSRLNTGELFF. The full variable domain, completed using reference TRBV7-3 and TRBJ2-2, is GAGVSQTPSNKVTEKGKYVELRCDPISGHTALYWYRQSLGQGPEFLIYFQGTGAADDSGLPNDRFFAVRPEGSVSTLKIQRTERGDSAVYLCASSLSRLNTGELFFGEGSRLTVL.

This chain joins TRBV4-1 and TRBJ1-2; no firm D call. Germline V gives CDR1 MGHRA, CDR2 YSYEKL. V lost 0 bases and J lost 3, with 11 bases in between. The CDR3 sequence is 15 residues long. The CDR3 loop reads CASSQDRTADYGYTF. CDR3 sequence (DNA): TGCGCCAGCAGCCAAGATCGGACGGCAGACTATGGCTACACCTTC.

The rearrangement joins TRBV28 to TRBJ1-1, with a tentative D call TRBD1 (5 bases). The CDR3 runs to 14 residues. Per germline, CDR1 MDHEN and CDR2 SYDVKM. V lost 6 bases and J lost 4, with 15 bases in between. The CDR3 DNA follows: TGTGCCAGCAGCCCAGCCGGGAGGGGCACTGAAGCTTTCTTT. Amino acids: CASSPAGRGTEAFF.

The DNA of the CDR3 is TGCGCCAGCAGCTTGATGGGGGTCACTGAAGCTTTCTTT. Translation gives CASSLMGVTEAFF. J is TRBJ1-1 and V is TRBV5-1, with a tentative D call TRBD1 (5 bases). The V gene lost 1 base and the J gene lost 4 bases, with 8 bases spanning the gap. Looked up from germline, CDR1 is SGHRS and CDR2 is YFSETQ. CDR3 length: 13 amino acids.

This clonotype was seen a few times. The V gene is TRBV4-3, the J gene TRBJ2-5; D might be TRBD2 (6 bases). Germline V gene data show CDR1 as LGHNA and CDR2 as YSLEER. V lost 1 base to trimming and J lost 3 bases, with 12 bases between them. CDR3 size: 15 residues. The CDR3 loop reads CASSQVGGEEETQYF. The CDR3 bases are TGCGCCAGCAGCCAAGTAGGAGGGGAGGAAGAGACCCAGTACTTC.

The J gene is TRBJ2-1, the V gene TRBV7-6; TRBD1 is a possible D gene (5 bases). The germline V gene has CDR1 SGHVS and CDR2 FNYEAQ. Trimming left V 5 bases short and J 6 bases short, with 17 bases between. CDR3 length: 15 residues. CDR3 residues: CASSNRLSPLNEQFF. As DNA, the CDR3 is TGTGCCAGCAGCAACAGGCTTAGCCCCCTCAATGAGCAGTTCTTC.

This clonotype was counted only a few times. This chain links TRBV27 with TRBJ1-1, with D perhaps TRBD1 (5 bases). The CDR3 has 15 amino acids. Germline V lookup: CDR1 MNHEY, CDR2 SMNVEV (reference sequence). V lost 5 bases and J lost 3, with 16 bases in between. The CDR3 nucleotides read TGTGCCAGCAGTCGCCCGGGACGTGTTTACACTGAAGCTTTCTTT. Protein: CASSRPGRVYTEAFF.

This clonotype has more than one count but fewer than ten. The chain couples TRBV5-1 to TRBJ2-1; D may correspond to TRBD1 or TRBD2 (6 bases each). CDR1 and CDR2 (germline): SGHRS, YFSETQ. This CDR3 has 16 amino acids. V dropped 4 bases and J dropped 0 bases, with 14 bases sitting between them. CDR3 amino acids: CASSRRGASSYNEQFF. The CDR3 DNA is TGCGCCAGCAGCCGGAGGGGGGCGAGCTCCTACAATGAGCAGTTCTTC.

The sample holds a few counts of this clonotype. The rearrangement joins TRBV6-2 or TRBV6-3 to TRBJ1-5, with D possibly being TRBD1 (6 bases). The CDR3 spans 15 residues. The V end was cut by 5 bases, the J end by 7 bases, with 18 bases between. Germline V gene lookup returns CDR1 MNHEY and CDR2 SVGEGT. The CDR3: CASSTRPGELQPQHF. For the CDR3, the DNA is TGTGCCAGCAGTACCCGCCCAGGGGAATTACAGCCCCAGCATTTT.